Below are 14 T cell receptor beta chains sequenced from a single sample in a study of blood T cell repertoires in COVID-19. This table comes from immunoSEQ multiplex PCR, and its TCRdb copy is limited to in-frame clones, with some not included. The data contain about 160,000 clones, approximately 86% of them seen just once; the ten biggest clones take up about 1.2%. The specimen sequenced was peripheral blood. The receptors come from a man aged 60 to 69 who had recovered from COVID-19.

This chain uses TRBV7-2 with TRBJ1-5; 7 bases map to TRBD1. This CDR3 spans 17 amino acids. The germline CDR1 and CDR2 sequences are SGHTA and FQGNSA. V was pared by 3 bases and J by 4 bases, with 12 bases of the junction left unmatched. The DNA for the CDR3 is TGTGCCAGCAGCTTGTACTCCTCAGGGGGAGGAAATCAGCCCCAGCATTTT. It yields the protein CASSLYSSGGGNQPQHF.

The chain has TRBV10-1 and TRBJ2-7, with TRBD1 matching 8 bases. This CDR3 contains 17 residues. The germline gives CDR1 WNHNN, CDR2 SYGVQD (reference sequence). The ends lost 7 bases at V and 0 bases at J; junction bases unmatched: 14. In DNA, the CDR3 is TGCGCCAGCACGGGGGCACAACAGGGGGGTGTCTCCTACGAGCAGTACTTC. Translation gives CASTGAQQGGVSYEQYF.

As concerns this clone: At one end the junction does not follow the germline gene, possibly because of a read error. The chain links TRBV4-1 to TRBJ2-3; tentatively, D is TRBD1 (6 bases). The CDR3 has 17 residues. Germline CDR1 and CDR2: MGHRA and YSYEKL. CDR3 protein: CARSRLWGLADTDTQYF. In nucleotides, the CDR3 is TGCGCCCGCAGCCGCCTCTGGGGGCTAGCTGACACAGATACGCAGTATTTT.

This clone was counted a few times. The chain recombines TRBV21-1 with TRBJ1-2; the tabulated D call, TRBD1, remains unverified against the DNA. TRBV21-1 is classified as a pseudogene. This CDR3 region has 13 residues. The CDR3 reads CARNRVAGYGYTF. The CDR3 DNA sequence: TGTGCCAGAAACAGGGTAGCAGGCTATGGCTACACCTTC.

The V call is TRBV5-6, the J call TRBJ2-5, with a tentative D call TRBD1 (5 bases). CDR1 and CDR2 (germline): SGHDT, YYEEEE. The CDR3 spans 18 residues. The ends were cut back, 4 bases at V and 5 bases at J, with 27 bases in the middle. The CDR3 loop is CASSKGQGQGVWTETQYF. The DNA for the CDR3 is TGTGCCAGCAGCAAAGGGCAGGGCCAGGGTGTATGGACGGAGACCCAGTACTTC.

The V gene is TRBV27, the J gene TRBJ2-1; D perhaps matches TRBD2 (5 bases). Per the germline V gene, CDR1 is MNHEY and CDR2 is SMNVEV (reference sequence). The CDR3 has 15 residues. Deletions cut 7 bases from V and 4 bases from J, with 17 bases between. CDR3 DNA sequence: TGTGCCAGCAACATCGGACTGGCAGCGTACAATGAGCAGTTCTTC. The encoded protein is CASNIGLAAYNEQFF.

A single count supports this clone. The genes are TRBV7-2 and TRBJ2-3, with D possibly matching TRBD1 (6 bases). V lost 1 base and J lost 4, with 15 bases in between. The CDR3 is 16 amino acids. Germline V gives CDR1 SGHTA, CDR2 FQGNSA. This CDR3 is CASSLVGQGSADTQYF. The CDR3 coding sequence is TGTGCCAGCAGCTTAGTCGGGCAGGGGTCCGCAGATACGCAGTATTTT.

This clone occurred once. The V call is TRBV12-3 or TRBV12-4, the J call TRBJ2-7, with D unresolved. V dropped 1 base and J dropped 3 bases, with 7 bases sitting between them. This CDR3 region has 13 residues. CDR3 amino acids: CASSLDRYYEQYF. CDR3 sequence (DNA): TGTGCCAGCAGTTTAGACAGATACTACGAGCAGTACTTC.

This rearrangement joins TRBV5-6 to TRBJ2-4; tentative D call: TRBD2 (7 bases). Germline lookup yields CDR1 SGHDT and CDR2 YYEEEE. With 4 bases removed from V and 2 bases from J, the gap between germline ends came to 16 bases. The CDR3 covers 16 residues. This CDR3 reads CASSVPKGGPKNIQYF. As DNA, the CDR3 is TGTGCCAGCAGCGTCCCGAAGGGGGGGCCCAAAAACATTCAGTACTTC.

The J gene is TRBJ1-5, the V gene TRBV5-5; 7 bases agree with TRBD1. Germline V gene sequence: CDR1 SGHKS, CDR2 YYEKEE (reference sequence). This CDR3 is built from 13 residues. After removal of 0 bases from V and 9 bases from J, the junction contained 3 bases not matched to a gene. The CDR3 protein is CASSLEGAGPQHF. The DNA for the CDR3 is TGTGCCAGCAGCTTGGAGGGGGCAGGGCCCCAGCATTTT.

The chain joins TRBV7-2 to TRBJ2-7; TRBD2 matches 12 bases. J gave up 3 bases and V 5 bases, and 5 bases lay outside the gene matches. Per the germline V gene, CDR1 is SGHTA and CDR2 is FQGNSA. The CDR3 consists of 15 residues. The CDR3 bases are TGTGCCAGCAGCCCAGCTAGCGGGGGGGGCTACGAGCAGTACTTC. Its protein product is CASSPASGGGYEQYF.

J is TRBJ2-2 and V is TRBV11-1; 9 bases are shared with TRBD1. Germline CDR1 is SGHAT and CDR2 is FQDESV (reference sequence). The CDR3 sequence is 14 residues long. V dropped 5 bases and J dropped 7; count of bases not matched to a gene: 5. As DNA, the CDR3 is TGTGCCAGCAGCCCGGGACAGGGAGGCGGGGAGCTGTTTTTT. Its protein is CASSPGQGGGELFF.

This chain links TRBV5-4 with TRBJ2-3, with 7 positions matching TRBD1. This CDR3 has 15 residues. Germline V gene lookup returns CDR1 SGHNT and CDR2 YYREEE (reference sequence). The V and J ends lost 4 bases and 3 bases, in that order; junction bases with no gene match: 8. This chain's CDR3 is CASSPPQGVTDTQYF. The CDR3 DNA is TGTGCCAGCAGCCCCCCGCAGGGGGTAACAGATACGCAGTATTTT. Supplemented by reference TRBV5-4 and TRBJ2-3, the full variable domain reads ETGVTQSPTHLIKTRGQQVTLRCSSQSGHNTVSWYQQALGQGPQFIFQYYREEENGRGNFPPRFSGLQFPNYSSELNVNALELDDSALYLCASSPPQGVTDTQYFGPGTRLTVL.

V and J are TRBV25-1 and TRBJ1-3, with 8 bases matching TRBD1. The CDR3 is made up of 14 amino acids. V shed 6 bases and J 4 bases; nucleotides not matched to a gene: 5. The germline CDR1 and CDR2 sequences are MGHDK and SYGVNS. Here the CDR3 reads CASSDRGGGNTIYF. CDR3 nucleotides: TGTGCCAGCAGCGACAGGGGTGGCGGAAACACCATATATTTT.